Included here is one T cell receptor beta chain sequence, with context. What it recognizes is unknown. The data are from a study of OX40 agonist ivuxolimab in advanced cancers. Study details: Dose-escalation patients had hepatocellular carcinoma, melanoma, renal cell or head and neck cancer. Study observations and caveats: Low levels of normalized T-cell clonal expansion also appeared in some nonresponders.

The CDR3 contains 13 residues. V dropped 3 bases and J dropped 1 base, with 6 bases sitting between them. Germline V gene sequence: CDR1 SGHNT, CDR2 YYREEE (reference sequence). This table comes from immunoSEQ multiplex PCR, and its TCRdb copy is limited to in-frame clones, with some not included. The data contain about 33,000 clones, under 85% of them singletons. The clonotype comes from an adult with an advanced solid tumor such as melanoma, head and neck, liver or kidney cancer. Specimen: CD4+ or CD8+ T cells sorted from blood, collected in a trial of the OX40 agonist ivuxolimab. This chain connects TRBV5-4 to TRBJ2-3, with no clear D. CDR3 DNA sequence: TGTGCCAGCAGCTCTAGGGGCACAGATACGCAGTATTTT. Translated: CASSSRGTDTQYF.